The 11 T cell receptor beta chains in this list originate from one sample, sequenced in a study of cytotoxic CD8 clonotypes in ibrutinib-treated CLL (dated by TCRdb to the early 2020s). This sample's time point label indicates: progressive disease on ibrutinib. The library was prepared using the immunoSEQ multiplex PCR assay. This immuneACCESS table, as held by TCRdb, lists in-frame sequences with V and J called but not all clones. Of the missing ones, under half trace to an unresolved V gene in checked studies; the others have no known cause. A total of 150,000 to 200,000 clones appear in this sample, 88% of them only once. 3% to 3.5% of the sample lies in the top ten. The sequencing used PBMCs, collected at disease progression, from a patient treated with ibrutinib. The receptors here all came from a human donor with chronic lymphocytic leukemia.

The chain carries TRBV30 and TRBJ2-7, with D perhaps TRBD2 (5 bases). The CDR3 sequence is 12 residues long. From germline, CDR1 is GTSNPN and CDR2 SVGIG (reference sequence). The V end lost 1 base, the J end lost 6 bases, and 10 bases lay between the germline ends. This chain's CDR3 is CAWSEREGEQYF. The CDR3 DNA sequence: TGTGCCTGGAGTGAGCGTGAGGGCGAGCAGTACTTC.

This chain uses TRBV7-6 with TRBJ2-7, with 7 positions matching TRBD1. The germline V gene has CDR1 SGHVS and CDR2 FNYEAQ. V was pared by 5 bases and J by 5 bases, with 6 bases of the junction left unmatched. The CDR3 spans 13 residues. In DNA form, the CDR3 reads TGTGCCAGCAGCATGGGACAGCCTAACGAGCAGTACTTC. Translating gives CASSMGQPNEQYF.

The rearrangement links TRBV28 to TRBJ1-3; no firm D call. This CDR3 spans 12 amino acids. Germline lookup yields CDR1 MDHEN and CDR2 SYDVKM. Deletions cut 9 bases from V and 2 bases from J, with 8 bases between. CDR3 nucleotides: TGTGCCAGTGGACGGGCTGGAAACACCATATATTTT. It specifies CASGRAGNTIYF.

V is TRBV11-2 and J is TRBJ2-2; 8 positions match TRBD2. The CDR3 sequence is 16 residues long. Unmatched junction bases numbered 6, after V lost 2 bases and J lost 4 bases. Germline CDR1 and CDR2: SGHAT and FQNNGV. The CDR3 spells CASSLSQREITGELFF. In DNA, the CDR3 is TGTGCCAGCAGCTTATCCCAGCGGGAGATCACCGGGGAGCTGTTTTTT.

The rearrangement links TRBV10-3 to TRBJ2-1; 14 bases line up with TRBD2. This CDR3 has 17 amino acids. The J segment lost 6 bases and the V segment lost 5 bases, leaving 9 bases of the junction unmatched. Germline V gives CDR1 ENHRY, CDR2 SYGVKD. The CDR3 loop reads CAISTRIGTSGSNEQFF. CDR3 nucleotide sequence: TGTGCCATCAGTACAAGGATCGGGACTAGCGGGAGCAATGAGCAGTTCTTC.

This chain connects TRBV9 to TRBJ2-7; D may be TRBD2 (5 bases). The CDR3 length is 15 residues. The V end lost 3 bases, the J end lost 5 bases, and 18 bases lay between the germline ends. In germline, CDR1 is SGDLS, CDR2 YYNGEE. CDR3: CASSAKPLAIHEQYF. CDR3 in DNA: TGTGCCAGCAGCGCCAAACCTCTAGCTATCCACGAGCAGTACTTC. The full variable domain, completed using reference TRBV9 and TRBJ2-7, is DSGVTQTPKHLITATGQRVTLRCSPRSGDLSVYWYQQSLDQGLQFLIQYYNGEERAKGNILERFSAQQFPDLHSELNLSSLELGDSALYFCASSAKPLAIHEQYFGPGTRLTVT.

The chain is built from TRBV7-9 and TRBJ2-7; 8 nucleotides agree with TRBD2. Germline lookup yields CDR1 SEHNR and CDR2 FQNEAQ (reference sequence). This CDR3 has 15 amino acids. J lost 5 bases, V lost 5 bases, and 11 bases had no gene match. The CDR3 reads CASSPRQRETHEQYF. The CDR3 nucleotides read TGTGCCAGCAGCCCAAGACAGCGGGAGACCCACGAGCAGTACTTC.

Points on this clone: Other DNA sequences in this sample translate to the same CDR3. The V gene is TRBV18, the J gene TRBJ2-7; maybe TRBD2 (5 bases). Germline CDR1 and CDR2: KGHSH and LQKENI. CDR3 length: 14 amino acids. The ends were cut back, 3 bases at V and 3 bases at J, with 12 bases in the middle. This CDR3 reads CASSPGGSYYEQYF. CDR3 in DNA: TGTGCCAGCTCACCTGGCGGGTCGTACTACGAGCAGTACTTC.

This clone came up once. The V and J genes are TRBV10-1 and TRBJ2-3; D gene unclear. CDR1 WNHNN and CDR2 SYGVQD come from the germline V gene (reference sequence). Deletions cut 4 bases from V and 3 bases from J, with 11 bases between. The CDR3 contains 14 residues. The CDR3 is CASSARYSTDTQYF. The CDR3 nucleotides read TGCGCCAGCAGTGCTCGGTACTCGACAGATACGCAGTATTTT.

The chain recombines TRBV11-2 with TRBJ2-5; 9 nucleotides align to TRBD1. This CDR3 is 15 amino acids long. CDR1 and CDR2 (germline): SGHAT, FQNNGV. J lost 1 base, V lost 6 bases, and 6 bases had no gene match. CDR3 nucleotide sequence: TGTGCCAGCAGAACAGGGGGCGGGATCCAAGAGACCCAGTACTTC. Translated: CASRTGGGIQETQYF.

The chain employs TRBV30 and TRBJ1-4; D uncertain. CDR3 length equals 11 residues. CDR1 and CDR2 from the germline V gene are GTSNPN and SVGIG (reference sequence). Trimming left V 0 bases short and J 8 bases short, with 4 bases between. The CDR3 DNA follows: TGTGCCTGGAGTGTATCCGAAAAACTGTTTTTT. As protein: CAWSVSEKLFF.